This T cell receptor beta chain was sequenced during a study of Ad26.COV2.S vaccination and SARS-CoV-2 variants. Indicated treatment: some 20 received Ad26.COV2.S at low or high dose, single or two shots; about five received placebo; per-sample allocation not given. Specimen acquisition occurred on day 63 following the initial vaccine or placebo injection. Assay: immunoSEQ multiplex PCR; the TCRdb copy retains only in-frame clones and omits some. Counted here are about 390,000 clones, less than 90% occurring once; the ten biggest clones make up approximately 3.7%. Germline lookup yields CDR1 SNHLY and CDR2 FYNNEI. V was trimmed by 5 bases and J by 7 bases, leaving 15 bases between them. The CDR3 sequence is 14 residues long.

The clonotype was recovered from a person aged 18-60 years who received the Ad26.COV2.S COVID-19 vaccine or a placebo. The chain couples TRBV2 to TRBJ1-3, with a tentative D call TRBD1 (5 bases). The sample in question was peripheral blood, obtained in a trial of Ad26.COV2.S vaccine versus placebo. CDR3 sequence reads: CASSPGTLGNTIYF. The CDR3 DNA reads as TGTGCCAGCAGTCCCGGGACCCTCGGGAACACCATATATTTT.